Below, 3 T cell receptor beta chains from the same sample are listed, as sequenced in a study of graft-versus-host responses after intestinal transplantation. The protocol was immunoSEQ multiplex PCR, while the TCRdb copy is restricted to in-frame clones and leaves out a portion. Counted here are around 20,000 clones, nearly 90% occurring once; the ten biggest clones make up just over 5%. The specimen comprised PBMCs, sampled more than 64 days after intestinal transplantation. The receptors were sampled from a human patient who received an intestinal transplant, so some T cells may come from the graft donor.

The CDR3 loop is CASSAHKDEPSTESYEQYF. The CDR3 nucleotides read TGCGCCAGCAGCGCCCACAAGGACGAACCGAGCACTGAATCCTACGAGCAGTACTTC. This chain uses TRBV5-1 with TRBJ2-7; no definite D call. In germline, CDR1 is SGHRS, CDR2 YFSETQ. The V and J ends lost 4 bases and 1 base respectively, with 27 bases between them. The CDR3 length is 19 residues.

This chain links TRBV7-9 with TRBJ1-3; no clear D gene. Germline V CDR1 and CDR2: SEHNR, FQNEAQ (reference sequence). V lost 3 bases and J lost 4, with 7 bases in between. The CDR3 extends over 13 amino acids. CDR3: CASSFGQGNTIYF. Here the CDR3 DNA reads TGTGCCAGCAGCTTCGGCCAGGGAAACACCATATATTTT.

The chain is built from TRBV6-1 and TRBJ2-1; possibly TRBD2 for D (6 bases). Trimming took off 6 bases at V and 2 bases at J, with 14 bases between the two ends. The germline CDR1 and CDR2 sequences are MNHNS and SASEGT. This CDR3 is built from 15 residues. In DNA, the CDR3 is TGTGCCAGCAGGTGGGGCGGGGTTGCCTACAATGAGCAGTTCTTC. Encoded protein: CASRWGGVAYNEQFF.